Listed below are T cell receptor beta chains from one sample, sequenced in a study of blood T cell repertoires in COVID-19. Method: immunoSEQ multiplex PCR; TCRdb's copy keeps in-frame clones and lacks some. The sample holds fewer than 450,000 clones; about 87% are singletons and the top ten take about 6.3%. The sample taken for sequencing was peripheral blood. The receptor set was obtained from a woman aged 45-65 years with COVID-19, enrolled during active disease. Both conserved end residues are part of each CDR3. A D gene is named only where the DNA matches it firmly.

D gene	J gene	V gene	CDR3 DNA	CDR3 protein
-	TRBJ2-5	TRBV6-2/TRBV6-3	TGTGCCAGCAGTCGTTATCAGGGAACGGAGACCCAGTACTTC	CASSRYQGTETQYF
-	TRBJ2-5	TRBV5-1	TGCGCCAGCACCCTTGGAGGGGGCAAAGAGACCCAGTACTTC	CASTLGGGKETQYF
-	TRBJ1-2	TRBV5-4	TGTGCCAGCAGCCCGAGGTCGGGCAGGGGATATGGCTACACCTTC	CASSPRSGRGYGYTF
-	TRBJ2-1	TRBV9	TGTGCCAGCAGCGTAGACCAGGGAATTCAGCGCAATGAGCAGTTCTTC	CASSVDQGIQRNEQFF
TRBD1	TRBJ1-2	TRBV7-2	TGTGCCAGCAGCTTAGGACAGGGGGTCCTGTATGGCTACACCTTC	CASSLGQGVLYGYTF
TRBD2	TRBJ2-1	TRBV7-9	TGTGCCAGCAGCTACTTAGCGGGAGGGTACAATGAGCAGTTCTTC	CASSYLAGGYNEQFF
TRBD2	TRBJ2-5	TRBV5-4	TGTGCCAGCAGCTTGGCGCTAGCGGGAGGCCCAGAGACCCAGTACTTC	CASSLALAGGPETQYF
-	TRBJ1-3	TRBV5-4	TGTGCCAGCAGCTTGGGGGCCTCTGGAAACACCATATATTTT	CASSLGASGNTIYF
-	TRBJ1-5	TRBV28	TGTGCCAGCGCCCGTGGGCAGGGTAATCAGCCCCAGCATTTT	CASARGQGNQPQHF
-	TRBJ1-2	TRBV28	TGTGCCAGCAGTTTATTAATGGGGACTAGGGGCTACACCTTC	CASSLLMGTRGYTF